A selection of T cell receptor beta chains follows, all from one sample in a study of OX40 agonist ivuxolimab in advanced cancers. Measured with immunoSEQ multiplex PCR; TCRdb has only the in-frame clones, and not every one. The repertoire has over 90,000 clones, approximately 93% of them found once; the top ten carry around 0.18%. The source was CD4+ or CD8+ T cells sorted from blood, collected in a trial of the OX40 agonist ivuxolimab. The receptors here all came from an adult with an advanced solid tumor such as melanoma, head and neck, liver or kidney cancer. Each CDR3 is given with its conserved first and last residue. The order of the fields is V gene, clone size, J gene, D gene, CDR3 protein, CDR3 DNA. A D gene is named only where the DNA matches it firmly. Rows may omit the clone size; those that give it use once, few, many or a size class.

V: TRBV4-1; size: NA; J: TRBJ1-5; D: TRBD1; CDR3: CASSHLQGTISQPQHF; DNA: TGCGCCAGCAGCCACTTACAGGGGACAATTAGTCAGCCCCAGCATTTT
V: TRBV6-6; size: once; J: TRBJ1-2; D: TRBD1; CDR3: CASSQGTVSNYGYTF; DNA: TGTGCCAGCAGTCAGGGGACAGTCTCTAACTATGGCTACACCTTC
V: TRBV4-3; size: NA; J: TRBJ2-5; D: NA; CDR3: CASSQGMQETQYF; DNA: TGCGCCAGCAGCCAAGGGATGCAAGAGACCCAGTACTTC
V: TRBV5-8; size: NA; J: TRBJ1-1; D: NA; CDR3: CASSTPVVRGEAFF; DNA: TGTGCCAGCAGCACTCCTGTGGTCAGGGGTGAAGCTTTCTTT
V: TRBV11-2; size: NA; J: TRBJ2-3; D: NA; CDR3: CASSLVGEGAQHTQYF; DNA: TGTGCCAGCAGCTTAGTTGGTGAGGGAGCACAACATACGCAGTATTTT
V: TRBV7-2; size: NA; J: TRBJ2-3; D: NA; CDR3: CASSPGWVSDTQYF; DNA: TGTGCCAGCAGCCCGGGGTGGGTGTCAGATACGCAGTATTTT
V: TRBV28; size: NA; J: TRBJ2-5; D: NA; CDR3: CASSPRTFEETQYF; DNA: TGTGCCAGCAGTCCTCGGACATTTGAAGAGACCCAGTACTTC
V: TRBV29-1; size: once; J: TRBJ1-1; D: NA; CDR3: CSVAPGQTTEAFF; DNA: TGCAGCGTTGCCCCCGGACAGACAACTGAAGCTTTCTTT
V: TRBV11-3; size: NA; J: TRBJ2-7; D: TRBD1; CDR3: CASSLDGDSYEQYF; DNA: TGTGCCAGCAGCTTAGATGGGGACAGCTACGAGCAGTACTTC
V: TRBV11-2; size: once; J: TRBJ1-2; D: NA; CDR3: CASSLSGGWLSNYGYTF; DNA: TGTGCCAGCAGCTTATCGGGGGGCTGGCTATCTAACTATGGCTACACCTTC
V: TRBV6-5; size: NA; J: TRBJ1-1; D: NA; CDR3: CASSYSSRGNTEAFF; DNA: TGTGCCAGCAGTTACTCGAGTCGAGGGAATACTGAAGCTTTCTTT
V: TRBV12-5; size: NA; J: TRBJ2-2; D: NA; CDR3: CASDPNSDSYTGELFF; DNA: TGTGCTAGTGACCCAAACTCGGACAGCTACACCGGGGAGCTGTTTTTT
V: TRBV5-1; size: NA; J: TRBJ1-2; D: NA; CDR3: CASSLDLIGGYTF; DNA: TGCGCCAGCAGCTTGGATTTGATTGGCGGCTACACCTTC
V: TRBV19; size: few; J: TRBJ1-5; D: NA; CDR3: CASSMALQPQHF; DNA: TGTGCCAGTAGTATGGCCCTTCAGCCCCAGCATTTT
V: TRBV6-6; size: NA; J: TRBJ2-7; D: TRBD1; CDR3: CASSRQGTGEQYF; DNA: TGTGCCAGCAGCCGACAGGGGACGGGGGAGCAGTACTTC
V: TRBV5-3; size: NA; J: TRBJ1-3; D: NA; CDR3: CARSLNRLGPGNTIYF; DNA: TGTGCCAGAAGCTTAAACCGGCTAGGGCCTGGAAACACCATATATTTT
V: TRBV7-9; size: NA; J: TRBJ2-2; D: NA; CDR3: CASSLGWARDTGELFF; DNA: TGTGCCAGCAGCTTAGGTTGGGCTAGAGACACCGGGGAGCTGTTTTTT
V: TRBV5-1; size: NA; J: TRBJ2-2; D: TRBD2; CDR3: CASSLIPGRGTGELFF; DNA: TGCGCCAGCAGCTTGATTCCGGGGAGGGGCACCGGGGAGCTGTTTTTT
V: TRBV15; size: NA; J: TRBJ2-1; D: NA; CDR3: CATSRDSYEQFF; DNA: TGTGCCACCAGCAGGGACAGCTATGAGCAGTTCTTC
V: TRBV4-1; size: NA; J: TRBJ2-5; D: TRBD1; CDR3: CASSQDWGQGRKETQYF; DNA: TGCGCCAGCAGCCAAGATTGGGGACAGGGAAGGAAAGAGACCCAGTACTTC